A single sample gave rise to the 26 T cell receptor beta chains below, sequenced in a study of T cells after yellow fever vaccination. TCRdb re-called the 5' RACE reads through MiXCR, storing one row per CDR3 protein. The table lists over 150,000 distinct CDR3 sequences, approximately 6.7% of them singletons. The sequencing used CD4+ T cells sorted from PBMCs, collected 5 to 6 days after the first yellow fever vaccination. The receptors shown here come from a man aged 18 to 29 who received the YFV17D yellow fever vaccine.

In this sample, this clonotype turned up a few times. The chain combines TRBV15 with TRBJ1-2; D is undetermined. V lost 0 bases and J lost 0, with 11 bases in between. Per the germline V gene, CDR1 is LNHNV and CDR2 is YYDKDF (reference sequence). The CDR3 spans 16 residues. CDR3 DNA: TGTGCCACCAGCAGAGATCTCGGCCGTTCTAACTATGGCTACACCTTC. This translates into CATSRDLGRSNYGYTF.

This clonotype was counted at least ten times. V and J are TRBV24-1 and TRBJ1-1, with a possible D match to TRBD1 (5 bases). Germline V gene lookup returns CDR1 KGHDR and CDR2 SFDVKD. The CDR3 contains 14 residues. With 7 bases removed from V and 3 bases from J, the gap between germline ends came to 14 bases. CDR3 in DNA: TGTGCCACCAGGGGGGGAGGGGTGGACACTGAAGCTTTCTTT. It codes for CATRGGGVDTEAFF.

The chain carries TRBV20-1 and TRBJ1-2, with D possibly matching TRBD1 (5 bases). CDR1 and CDR2 from the germline V gene are DFQATT and SNEGSKA (reference sequence). Trimming removed 4 bases at V and 4 bases at J, with 16 bases between. CDR3 length: 14 amino acids. Here the CDR3 DNA reads TGCAGTGCTATATTACCGGGACGGCTCTATGGCTACACCTTC. The encoded protein is CSAILPGRLYGYTF.

This clonotype was recorded at least ten times. V and J are TRBV4-3 and TRBJ2-7; TRBD1 agrees at 7 bases. The trim removed 2 bases at V and 4 bases at J, leaving 2 bases unmatched. This CDR3 has 13 residues. Germline V lookup: CDR1 LGHNA, CDR2 YSLEER. The DNA for the CDR3 is TGCGCCAGCAGCCAAACAGGGGAATACGAGCAGTACTTC. Residues: CASSQTGEYEQYF.

The sample holds many counts of this clonotype. The chain has TRBV12-3 or TRBV12-4 and TRBJ1-1, with D possibly matching TRBD1 (5 bases). The CDR3 runs 15 residues. V lost 3 bases to trimming and J lost 6 bases, with 17 bases between them. CDR3 amino acids: CASSFNGGSFAEAFF. CDR3 nucleotide sequence: TGTGCCAGCAGTTTCAATGGGGGGAGTTTCGCTGAAGCTTTCTTT.

This clonotype was counted at least ten times. In DNA form, the CDR3 reads TGTGCCAGCAGCTTGGACAGGGAGAGCGACGAGCAGTACTTC. Translating it yields CASSLDRESDEQYF. This chain links TRBV7-2 with TRBJ2-7, with 8 positions matching TRBD1. J lost 5 bases, V lost 3 bases, and 6 bases had no gene match. The V gene's germline CDR1 is SGHTA and CDR2 FQGNSA. The CDR3 covers 14 residues.

This clonotype was found many times. This rearrangement joins TRBV11-2 to TRBJ2-5, with D unresolved. V lost 11 bases and J lost 2, with 21 bases in between. Germline loops: CDR1 SGHAT, CDR2 FQNNGV. The CDR3 is made up of 15 amino acids. The CDR3 is CACASSSRIQETQYF. The CDR3 nucleotides read TGTGCCTGCGCGAGCAGCAGCAGGATTCAAGAGACCCAGTACTTC.

This clonotype was seen many times. The chain is built from TRBV24-1 and TRBJ2-3; a weak D match, TRBD2 (5 bases). Trimming took off 2 bases at V and 0 bases at J, with 14 bases between the two ends. The CDR3 loop spans 17 amino acids. Per germline, CDR1 KGHDR and CDR2 SFDVKD. CDR3 sequence reads: CATSDSWGSASTDTQYF. CDR3 bases: TGTGCCACCAGTGATTCCTGGGGTAGCGCCAGCACAGATACGCAGTATTTT.

Ten or more counts support this clonotype. The chain combines TRBV11-3 with TRBJ2-3; 9 bases fit TRBD2. Germline-derived CDR1 and CDR2 are SGHNT and YENEEA. V trimming: 1 base; J trimming: 4 bases; junction bases outside the gene matches: 15. The CDR3 is 19 amino acids. CDR3 nucleotides: TGTGCCAGCAGCTTAGTCGGGGCGAGCGGGGGGCGTGGAGCAGATACGCAGTATTTT. Encoded protein: CASSLVGASGGRGADTQYF.

As for this clonotype: This may arise from a read error, as a much more abundant clone is one base away. The rearrangement uses TRBV5-1 and TRBJ1-2; TRBD1 is a possible D gene (5 bases). CDR3 length: 15 amino acids. Germline V gene lookup returns CDR1 SGHRS and CDR2 YFSETQ. The CDR3 spells CASGLAGPQTGDYTF. As DNA, the CDR3 is TGCGCCAGCGGCTTGGCGGGGCCCCAGACGGGTGACTACACCTTC.

In its sample, this clonotype was seen many times. The V and J genes are TRBV4-3 and TRBJ2-3, with D possibly matching TRBD1 (5 bases). Looked up from germline, CDR1 is LGHNA and CDR2 is YSLEER. There are 17 residues in the CDR3. V was pared by 5 bases and J by 2 bases, with 20 bases between. CDR3: CASSLEYGQGFTDTQYF. DNA for the CDR3: TGCGCCAGCAGCTTAGAATATGGGCAGGGATTCACAGATACGCAGTATTTT.

This clonotype has more than one count but fewer than ten. This chain uses TRBV6-2 or TRBV6-3 with TRBJ2-2; D assignment may be TRBD1 or TRBD2 (6 bases each). Trimming stripped 6 bases from V and 2 bases from J, with 19 bases between. Germline V CDR1 and CDR2: MNHEY, SVGEGT. CDR3 length: 17 residues. The CDR3 reads CASRPLRGARNTGELFF. The DNA of the CDR3 is TGTGCCAGCAGACCCTTGAGGGGGGCGCGAAACACCGGGGAGCTGTTTTTT.

Concerning this clonotype itself: Possible read error: a much larger clone is one base away. This chain links TRBV11-2 with TRBJ2-7; tentatively, D is TRBD2 (6 bases). This CDR3 is 18 amino acids long. V lost 4 bases and J lost 0, with 22 bases in between. The V gene's germline CDR1 is SGHAT and CDR2 FQNNGV. CDR3 protein: CASSSILHGRADSYEQYF. The CDR3 nucleotides read TGTGCCAGCAGCTCAATACTCCACGGGAGAGCGGACTCCTACGAGCAGTACTTC.

This clonotype was recorded many times. The chain is built from TRBV28 and TRBJ1-5, with D uncertain. Germline CDR1 is MDHEN and CDR2 is SYDVKM. The CDR3 contains 13 residues. Trimming removed 6 bases at V and 0 bases at J, with 6 bases between. The CDR3 nucleotides are TGTGCCAGCAGGACGGATAGCAATCAGCCCCAGCATTTT. Its protein is CASRTDSNQPQHF. Full variable domain (outside the CDR3, taken from reference TRBV28 and TRBJ1-5): DVKVTQSSRYLVKRTGEKVFLECVQDMDHENMFWYRQDPGLGLRLIYFSYDVKMKEKGDIPEGYSVSREKKERFSLILESASTNQTSMYLCASRTDSNQPQHFGDGTRLSIL.

This clonotype was recorded a few times. The chain has TRBV7-2 and TRBJ2-2; the D is unclear. This CDR3 is 13 amino acids long. Germline V gives CDR1 SGHTA, CDR2 FQGNSA. Trimming removed 5 bases from V and 6 bases from J, with 10 bases in between. CDR3 bases: TGTGCCAGCAGCGTAGGTCGTTCCGGGGAGCTGTTTTTT. It yields the protein CASSVGRSGELFF.

This clonotype was seen many times. This sequence joins TRBV4-1 and TRBJ2-5; 7 bases line up with TRBD1. Losses at the gene ends were 1 base for V and 4 bases for J; bases not matched to a gene: 9. The V gene's germline CDR1 is MGHRA and CDR2 YSYEKL. The length of the CDR3 is 16 residues. The CDR3 DNA is TGCGCCAGCAGCCAAGGAATACAGGGGTGGAGAGAGACCCAGTACTTC. Encoded protein: CASSQGIQGWRETQYF.

Many counts were recorded for this clonotype. The V gene is TRBV4-3, the J gene TRBJ2-1, with D possibly called TRBD1 or TRBD2 (5 bases each). Trimming pared 0 bases from V and 10 bases from J, leaving 16 bases between. Germline CDR1 LGHNA, CDR2 YSLEER. The CDR3 is 15 amino acids. The CDR3 sequence is CASSQDSQGRGEQFF. The CDR3 DNA reads TGCGCCAGCAGCCAAGATAGCCAGGGACGTGGGGAGCAGTTCTTC.

There are a few counts of this clonotype. This chain uses TRBV11-2 with TRBJ2-3; 11 positions match TRBD2. The junction had 5 bases not matched to a gene; V was cut back by 5 bases and J by 4 bases. The germline gives CDR1 SGHAT, CDR2 FQNNGV. This CDR3 has 15 residues. The CDR3 nucleotides are TGTGCCAGCAGCCAGACTAGCGGGGTCCCAGATACGCAGTATTTT. This codes for CASSQTSGVPDTQYF.

The table lists this clonotype with many counts. The chain has TRBV6-1 and TRBJ2-3; unclear D gene. The germline V and J ends were trimmed by 6 bases and 0 bases, with 7 bases remaining between them. This CDR3 contains 13 residues. Germline V gene data show CDR1 as MNHNS and CDR2 as SASEGT. CDR3 nucleotides: TGTGCCAGCAGCCGACCCAGCACAGATACGCAGTATTTT. This translates into CASSRPSTDTQYF.

This clonotype was detected ten times or more. This rearrangement joins TRBV9 to TRBJ1-2; 10 nucleotides align to TRBD1. V lost 3 bases to trimming and J lost 7 bases; unmatched junction nucleotides: 6. Germline CDR1 SGDLS, CDR2 YYNGEE. The CDR3 extends over 14 amino acids. The CDR3 region is CASSAGTGDGGYTF. CDR3 in DNA: TGTGCCAGCAGCGCTGGGACAGGGGATGGTGGCTACACCTTC.

At least ten counts were recorded for this clonotype. This chain joins TRBV5-1 and TRBJ2-3, with 8 bases identical to TRBD1. The J segment lost 8 bases and the V segment lost 2 bases, leaving 1 base of the junction unmatched. The CDR3 length is 12 residues. Germline V gene sequence: CDR1 SGHRS, CDR2 YFSETQ. The CDR3 DNA is TGCGCCAGCAGCTTTCAGGGGGCTACGCAGTATTTT. Its protein is CASSFQGATQYF.

This clonotype was counted at least ten times. The CDR3 DNA reads TGCAGTGCTAGCGGGGGCCGCGCTACCAATGAGCAGTTCTTC. Protein: CSASGGRATNEQFF. The chain couples TRBV20-1 to TRBJ2-1, with D perhaps assigned TRBD1 or TRBD2 (6 bases each). The CDR3 covers 14 residues. Germline V gene lookup returns CDR1 DFQATT and CDR2 SNEGSKA (reference sequence). With 3 bases removed from V and 6 bases from J, the gap between germline ends came to 15 bases.

This clonotype was found many times. The J gene is TRBJ1-2, the V gene TRBV20-1; 10 bases fit TRBD1. V lost 0 bases and J lost 4; bases outside the gene matches: 8. Germline CDR1 DFQATT, CDR2 SNEGSKA (reference sequence). The CDR3 is 16 amino acids. The CDR3 bases are TGCAGTGCTAGAGACAATCGACAGGGGGCTCTCTATGGCTACACCTTC. Translating it yields CSARDNRQGALYGYTF.

This clonotype showed up many times. The chain is built from TRBV12-3 or TRBV12-4 and TRBJ1-1, with D perhaps TRBD1 (6 bases). The CDR3 totals 13 residues. Between the trimmed V and J ends, which lost 6 bases and 5 bases, there was a span of 13 bases. Written as DNA, the CDR3 is TGTGCCAGCAGAAATAGGGGGGAGACTGAAGCTTTCTTT. Residues: CASRNRGETEAFF.

This clonotype has a count of ten or more. The chain employs TRBV20-1 and TRBJ2-3, with D tentatively TRBD1 or TRBD2 (5 bases each). Looked up from germline, CDR1 is DFQATT and CDR2 is SNEGSKA (reference sequence). The V end lost 0 bases, the J end lost 2 bases, and 18 bases lay between the germline ends. CDR3 length equals 17 residues. The CDR3 region has the DNA TGCAGTGCTAGAGATACAGTGGGGAGAGGGGCCACAGATACGCAGTATTTT. Translation: CSARDTVGRGATDTQYF.

With regard to this clonotype: With a much larger clone just one base away, this may be a read error. J is TRBJ2-5 and V is TRBV2; 11 nucleotides line up with TRBD2. After removal of 4 bases from V and 5 bases from J, the junction contained 6 bases not matched to a gene. The CDR3 has 15 residues. CDR1 and CDR2 (germline): SNHLY, FYNNEI. In nucleotides, the CDR3 is TGTGCCAGCAGTGGGGCTAGCGGGGGGCATGAGACCCAGTACTTC. Encoded protein: CASSGASGGHETQYF.